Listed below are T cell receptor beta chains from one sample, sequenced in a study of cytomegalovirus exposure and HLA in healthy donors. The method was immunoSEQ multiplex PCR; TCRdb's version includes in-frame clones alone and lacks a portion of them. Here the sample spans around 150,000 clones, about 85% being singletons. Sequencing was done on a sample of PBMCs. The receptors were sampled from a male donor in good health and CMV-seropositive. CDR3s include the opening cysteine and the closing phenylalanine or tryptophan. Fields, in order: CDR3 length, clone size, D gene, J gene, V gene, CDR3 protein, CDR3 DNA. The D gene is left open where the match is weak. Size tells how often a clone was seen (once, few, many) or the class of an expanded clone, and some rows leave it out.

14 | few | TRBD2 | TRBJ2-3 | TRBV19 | CASSRLAATDTQYF | TGTGCCAGTAGTAGGCTAGCGGCTACAGATACGCAGTATTTT
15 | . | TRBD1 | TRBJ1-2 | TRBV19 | CASTPQPGGAYGYTF | TGTGCCAGTACCCCCCAGCCAGGGGGCGCCTATGGCTACACCTTC
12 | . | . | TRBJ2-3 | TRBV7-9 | CASSLRSDTQYF | TGTGCCAGCAGCTTACGTTCAGATACGCAGTATTTT
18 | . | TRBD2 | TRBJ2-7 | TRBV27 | CASRLGTSGSIIGGEQYF | TGTGCCAGCCGACTCGGGACTAGCGGGAGTATCATCGGCGGCGAGCAGTACTTC
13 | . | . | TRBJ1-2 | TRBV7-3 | CASSLGGVGGYTF | TGTGCCAGCAGCTTGGGGGGAGTAGGTGGCTACACCTTC
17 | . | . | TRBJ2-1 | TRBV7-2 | CASSLQHGGTTYNEQFF | TGTGCCAGCAGCTTACAACATGGCGGGACCACCTACAATGAGCAGTTCTTC
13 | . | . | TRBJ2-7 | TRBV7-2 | CASSLVLRWEQYF | TGTGCCAGCAGCTTAGTACTACGTTGGGAGCAGTACTTC
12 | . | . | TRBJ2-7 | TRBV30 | CAWSSTSYEQYF | TGTGCCTGGAGTTCAACTAGTTATGAGCAGTACTTC
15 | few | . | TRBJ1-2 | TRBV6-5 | CASSSGEHYGYTKIF | TGTGCCAGCAGTTCCGGGGAGCACTATGGCTACACCAAAATCTTC
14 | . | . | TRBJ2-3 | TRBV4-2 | CASSHNQVTDTQYF | TGTGCCAGCAGCCATAACCAGGTCACAGATACGCAGTATTTT
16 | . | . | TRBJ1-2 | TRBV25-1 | CASSESNSLLHYGYTF | TGTGCCAGCAGTGAATCAAACAGCCTACTGCACTATGGCTACACCTTC
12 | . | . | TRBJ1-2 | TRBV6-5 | CASTPDRYGYTF | TGTGCCAGCACCCCAGACAGATATGGCTACACCTTC
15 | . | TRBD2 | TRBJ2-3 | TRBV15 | CATSRARESTDTQYF | TGTGCCACCAGCAGAGCGCGGGAGAGCACAGATACGCAGTATTTT
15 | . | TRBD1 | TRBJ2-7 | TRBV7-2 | CASSLADRKTYEQYF | TGTGCCAGCAGCTTAGCGGACAGGAAGACCTACGAGCAGTACTTC
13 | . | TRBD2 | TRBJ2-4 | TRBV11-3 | CASSSTTSGRIYF | TGTGCCAGCAGCTCGACGACTAGCGGGAGAATATACTTC
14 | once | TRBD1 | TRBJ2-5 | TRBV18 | CASSPRDSQETQYF | TGTGCCAGCTCACCCCGGGACAGCCAAGAGACCCAGTACTTC
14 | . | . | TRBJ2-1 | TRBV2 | CASSVLSSYNEQFF | TGTGCCAGCAGTGTTCTTAGCTCCTACAATGAGCAGTTCTTC
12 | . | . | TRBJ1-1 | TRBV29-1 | CSVAVSNTEAFF | TGCAGCGTTGCTGTCTCGAACACTGAAGCTTTCTTT
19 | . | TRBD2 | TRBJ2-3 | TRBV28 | CASSFIVGTSGTGTDTQYF | TGTGCCAGCAGTTTTATTGTGGGTACTAGCGGGACAGGCACAGATACGCAGTATTTT
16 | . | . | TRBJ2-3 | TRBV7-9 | CASSPLRREETDTQYF | TGTGCCAGCAGCCCGTTGAGGAGAGAGGAAACAGATACGCAGTATTTT
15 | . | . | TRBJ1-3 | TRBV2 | CASFGLSPRGNTIYF | TGTGCCAGCTTTGGACTCTCCCCTCGTGGAAACACCATATATTTT
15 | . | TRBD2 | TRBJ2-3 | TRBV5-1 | CASRGGTSVTDTQYF | TGCGCCAGCAGGGGTGGGACTAGCGTAACAGATACGCAGTATTTT
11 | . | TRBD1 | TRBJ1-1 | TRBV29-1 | CSGATGSEAFF | TGCAGCGGCGCGACAGGGTCTGAAGCTTTCTTT
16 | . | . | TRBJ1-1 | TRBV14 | CASSQALRYGDTEAFF | TGTGCCAGCAGCCAAGCTCTGAGATACGGGGACACTGAAGCTTTCTTT
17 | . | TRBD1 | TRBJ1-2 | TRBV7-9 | CASSSWGGQGSFYGYTF | TGTGCCAGCAGCTCTTGGGGGGGACAGGGCAGTTTCTATGGCTACACCTTC
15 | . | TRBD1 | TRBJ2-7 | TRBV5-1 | CASSLGTGEAHEQYF | TGCGCCAGCAGCTTGGGGACAGGGGAGGCCCACGAGCAGTACTTC
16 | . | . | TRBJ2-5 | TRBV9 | CASSVGGGKGEETQYF | TGTGCCAGCAGCGTAGGGGGCGGGAAGGGAGAAGAGACCCAGTACTTC
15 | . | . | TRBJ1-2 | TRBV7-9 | CASSLSMGGNYGYTF | TGTGCCAGCAGCTTGTCCATGGGAGGAAACTATGGCTACACCTTC
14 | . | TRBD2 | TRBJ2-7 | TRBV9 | CASNRGLAPNEQYF | TGTGCCAGCAACCGTGGACTAGCCCCTAACGAGCAGTACTTC
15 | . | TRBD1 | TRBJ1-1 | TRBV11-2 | CASSLPRDRATEAFF | TGTGCCAGCAGCTTACCCCGGGACAGGGCCACTGAAGCTTTCTTT
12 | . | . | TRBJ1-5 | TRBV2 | CASRWRDQPQHF | TGTGCCAGCAGGTGGAGGGATCAGCCCCAGCATTTT
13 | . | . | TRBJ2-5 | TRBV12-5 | CAPPPLVRETQYF | TGTGCCCCCCCGCCCCTAGTTAGGGAGACCCAGTACTTC
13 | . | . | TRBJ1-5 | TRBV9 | CASSVGSNQPQHF | TGTGCCAGCAGCGTGGGCAGCAATCAGCCCCAGCATTTT
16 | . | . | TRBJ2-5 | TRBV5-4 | CASSLARLDSQETQYF | TGTGCCAGCAGCTTGGCGAGACTAGACAGCCAAGAGACCCAGTACTTC
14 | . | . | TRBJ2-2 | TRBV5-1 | CASSLSARTGELFF | TGCGCCAGCAGCTTGAGCGCCCGCACCGGGGAGCTGTTTTTT
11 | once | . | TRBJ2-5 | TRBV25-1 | CASQGVMTQYF | TGTGCATCCCAAGGAGTTATGACCCAGTACTTC
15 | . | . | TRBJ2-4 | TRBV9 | CASSVGGPGENIQYF | TGTGCCAGCAGCGTAGGAGGGCCGGGGGAAAACATTCAGTACTTC
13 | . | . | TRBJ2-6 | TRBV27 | CAGRRTGANVLTF | TGTGCCGGCCGGAGGACTGGGGCCAACGTCCTGACTTTC
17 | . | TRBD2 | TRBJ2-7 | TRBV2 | CASRSGTSGASSYEQYF | TGTGCCAGCAGGTCCGGGACTAGCGGGGCGAGCTCCTACGAGCAGTACTTC
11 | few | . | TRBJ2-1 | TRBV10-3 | CATTGSDEQFF | TGTGCCACCACAGGCAGCGATGAGCAGTTCTTC
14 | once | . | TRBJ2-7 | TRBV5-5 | CASSLSAGSYEQYF | TGTGCCAGCAGCTTGTCGGCGGGAAGCTACGAGCAGTACTTC
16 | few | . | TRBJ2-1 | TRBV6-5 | CASSYERGGHLDEQFF | TGTGCCAGCAGTTACGAAAGGGGGGGGCATTTGGATGAGCAGTTCTTC
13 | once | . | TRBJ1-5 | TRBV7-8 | CASSPGQNQPQHF | TGTGCCAGCAGCCCCGGACAGAATCAGCCCCAGCATTTT
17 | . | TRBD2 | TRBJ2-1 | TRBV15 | CATSRVAGTPPYNEQFF | TGTGCCACCAGCAGAGTAGCGGGTACCCCCCCCTACAATGAGCAGTTCTTC
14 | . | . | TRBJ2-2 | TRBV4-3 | CASSQASRSGELFF | TGCGCCAGCAGCCAAGCTAGTCGGTCCGGGGAGCTGTTTTTT
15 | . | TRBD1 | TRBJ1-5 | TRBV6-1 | CASSPGTGGKQPQHF | TGTGCCAGCAGTCCCGGGACAGGGGGCAAGCAGCCCCAGCATTTT
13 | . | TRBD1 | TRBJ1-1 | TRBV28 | CASSRGLNTEAFF | TGTGCCAGCAGCAGGGGGCTGAACACTGAAGCTTTCTTT
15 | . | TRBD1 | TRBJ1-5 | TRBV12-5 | CASGLGDRGYQPQHF | TGTGCTAGTGGTTTGGGAGACAGGGGCTATCAGCCCCAGCATTTT
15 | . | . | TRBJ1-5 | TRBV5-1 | CASSLDSGDNQPQHF | TGCGCCAGCAGCTTGGACTCGGGGGATAATCAGCCCCAGCATTTT
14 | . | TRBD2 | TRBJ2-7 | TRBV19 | CASSPGLAGYEQYF | TGTGCCAGTAGTCCTGGACTAGCGGGATACGAGCAGTACTTC
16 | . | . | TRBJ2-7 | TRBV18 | CASSPRVGSDSYEQYF | TGTGCCAGCTCACCACGCGTAGGGAGCGACTCCTACGAGCAGTACTTC
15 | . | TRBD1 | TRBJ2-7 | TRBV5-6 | CASFPGNRGDYEQYF | TGTGCCAGCTTCCCCGGGAACAGGGGTGACTACGAGCAGTACTTC
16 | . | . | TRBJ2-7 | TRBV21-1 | CASSRKYGTGLYEQYF | TGTGCCAGCAGCAGAAAATACGGGACAGGGCTCTACGAGCAGTACTTC
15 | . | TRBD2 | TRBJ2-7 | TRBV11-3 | CASSSLETSGLEQYF | TGTGCCAGCAGCTCCCTCGAGACTAGCGGCTTAGAGCAGTACTTC
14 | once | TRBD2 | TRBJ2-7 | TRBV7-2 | CASGVAGGPEEQYF | TGTGCCAGCGGGGTAGCGGGAGGGCCTGAAGAGCAGTACTTC